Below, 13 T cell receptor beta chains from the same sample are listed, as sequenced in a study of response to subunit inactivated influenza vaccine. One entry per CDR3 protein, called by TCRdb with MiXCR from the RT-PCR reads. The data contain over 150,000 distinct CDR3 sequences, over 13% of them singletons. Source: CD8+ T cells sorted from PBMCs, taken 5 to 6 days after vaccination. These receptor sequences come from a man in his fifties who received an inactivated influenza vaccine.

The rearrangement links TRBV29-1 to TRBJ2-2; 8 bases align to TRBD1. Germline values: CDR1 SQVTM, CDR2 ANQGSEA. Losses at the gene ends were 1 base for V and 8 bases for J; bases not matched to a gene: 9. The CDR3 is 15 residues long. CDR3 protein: CSVEAGQGASGELFF. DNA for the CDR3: TGCAGCGTTGAAGCGGGCCAGGGGGCTTCAGGGGAGCTGTTTTTT.

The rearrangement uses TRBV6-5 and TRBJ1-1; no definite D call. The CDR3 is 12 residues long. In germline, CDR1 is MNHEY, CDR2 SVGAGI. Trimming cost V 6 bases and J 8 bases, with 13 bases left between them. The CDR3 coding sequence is TGTGCCAGCAGGGGTGAACAGAAAGAAGCTTTCTTT. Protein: CASRGEQKEAFF.

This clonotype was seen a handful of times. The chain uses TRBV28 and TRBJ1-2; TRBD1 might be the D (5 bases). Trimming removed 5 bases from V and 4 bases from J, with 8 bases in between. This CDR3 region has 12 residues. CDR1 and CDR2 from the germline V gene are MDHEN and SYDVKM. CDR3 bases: TGTGCCAGCAGTCGACAGACCTATGGCTACACCTTC. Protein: CASSRQTYGYTF.

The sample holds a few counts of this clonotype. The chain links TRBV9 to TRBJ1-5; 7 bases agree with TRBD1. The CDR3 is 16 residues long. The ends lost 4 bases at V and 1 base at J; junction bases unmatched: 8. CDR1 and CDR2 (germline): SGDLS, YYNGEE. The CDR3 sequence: CASSPGAGGSNQPQHF. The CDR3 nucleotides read TGTGCCAGCAGCCCCGGGGCAGGGGGAAGCAATCAGCCCCAGCATTTT.

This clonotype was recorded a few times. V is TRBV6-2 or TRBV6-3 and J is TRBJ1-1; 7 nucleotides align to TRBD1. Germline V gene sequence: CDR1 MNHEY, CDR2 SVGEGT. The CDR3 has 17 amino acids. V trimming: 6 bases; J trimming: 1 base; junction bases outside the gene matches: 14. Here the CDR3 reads CASSTTDLGQENTEAFF. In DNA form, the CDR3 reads TGTGCCAGCAGCACTACTGACCTTGGACAGGAGAACACTGAAGCTTTCTTT.

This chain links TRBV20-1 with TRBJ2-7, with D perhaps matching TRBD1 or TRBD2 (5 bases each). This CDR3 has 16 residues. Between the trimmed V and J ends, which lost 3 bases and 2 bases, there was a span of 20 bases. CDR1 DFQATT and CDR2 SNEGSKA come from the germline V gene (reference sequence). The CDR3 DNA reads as TGCAGTGCTAGTCCGATCGTTGGGCAGGGACCCTACGAGCAGTACTTC. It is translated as CSASPIVGQGPYEQYF.

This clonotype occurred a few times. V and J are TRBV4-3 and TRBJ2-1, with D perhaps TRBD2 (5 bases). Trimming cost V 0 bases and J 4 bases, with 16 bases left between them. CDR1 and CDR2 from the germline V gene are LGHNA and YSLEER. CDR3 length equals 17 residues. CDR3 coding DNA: TGCGCCAGCAGCCAAGAGTCGGGGTTCACAATGTACAATGAGCAGTTCTTC. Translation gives CASSQESGFTMYNEQFF.

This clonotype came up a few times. The CDR3, as DNA: TGTGCCAGCAAGGTTAGGGACGGGGACCTTTACGACGAGCAGTACTTC. This translates into CASKVRDGDLYDEQYF. This sequence joins TRBV6-2 or TRBV6-3 and TRBJ2-7; D could derive from TRBD1 or TRBD2 (5 bases each). The CDR3 totals 16 residues. Germline V gene sequence: CDR1 MNHEY, CDR2 SVGEGT. Trimming cost V 7 bases and J 5 bases, with 24 bases left between them.

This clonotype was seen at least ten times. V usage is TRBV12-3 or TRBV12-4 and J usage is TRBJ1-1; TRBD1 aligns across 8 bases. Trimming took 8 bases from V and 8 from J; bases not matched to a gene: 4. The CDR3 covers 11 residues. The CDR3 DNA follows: TGTGCCAGCGGGCAGGGGGCGGAAGCTTTCTTT. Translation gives CASGQGAEAFF.

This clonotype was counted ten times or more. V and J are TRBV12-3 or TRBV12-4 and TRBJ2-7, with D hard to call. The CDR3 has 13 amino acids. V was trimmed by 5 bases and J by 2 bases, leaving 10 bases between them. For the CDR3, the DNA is TGTGCCAGCAGTCCCGGACGGGCCTACGAGCAGTACTTC. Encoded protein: CASSPGRAYEQYF.

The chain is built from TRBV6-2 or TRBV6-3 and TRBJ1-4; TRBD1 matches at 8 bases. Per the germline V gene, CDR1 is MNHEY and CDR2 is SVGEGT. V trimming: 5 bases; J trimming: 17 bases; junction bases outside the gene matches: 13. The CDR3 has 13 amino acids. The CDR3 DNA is TGTGCCAGCAGTCTGCACCGGACAGGGAATAGATTTTTT. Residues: CASSLHRTGNRFF.

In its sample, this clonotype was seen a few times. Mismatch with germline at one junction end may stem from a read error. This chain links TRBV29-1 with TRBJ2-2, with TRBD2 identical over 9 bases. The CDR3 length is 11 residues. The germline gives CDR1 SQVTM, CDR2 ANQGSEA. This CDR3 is CSVRGSGGLFF. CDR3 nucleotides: TGCAGCGTGAGGGGTAGCGGGGGGCTGTTTTTT.

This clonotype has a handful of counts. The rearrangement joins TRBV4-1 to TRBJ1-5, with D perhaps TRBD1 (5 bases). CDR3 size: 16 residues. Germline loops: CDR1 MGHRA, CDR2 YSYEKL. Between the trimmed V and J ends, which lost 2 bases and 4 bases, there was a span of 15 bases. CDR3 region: CASSQSPTELNQPQHF. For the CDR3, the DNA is TGCGCCAGCAGCCAATCTCCGACAGAACTTAATCAGCCCCAGCATTTT.